These 14 T cell receptor beta chains came from one sample sequenced in a study of cytomegalovirus exposure and HLA in healthy donors. The PCR contained 60 Vbeta and 13 Jbeta primers. Data came from immunoSEQ multiplex PCR; TCRdb stores just in-frame clones and leaves some out. Among some 86,000 clones listed, more than 75% were seen once. Sequencing input: PBMCs. The source of these receptors is a woman between 40 and 55 years old in good health and CMV-seropositive.

The gene calls are TRBV11-2 and TRBJ1-1, with D unclear. The CDR3 runs to 16 residues. Germline CDR1 is SGHAT and CDR2 is FQNNGV. V was trimmed by 1 base and J by 5 bases, leaving 17 bases between them. The DNA of the CDR3 is TGTGCCAGCAGCTTAGCCACGACGTGGAGAAGAACTGAAGCTTTCTTT. The encoded protein is CASSLATTWRRTEAFF. Supplemented by reference TRBV11-2 and TRBJ1-1, the full variable domain reads EAGVAQSPRYKIIEKRQSVAFWCNPISGHATLYWYQQILGQGPKLLIQFQNNGVVDDSQLPKDRFSAERLKGVDSTLKIQPAKLEDSAVYLCASSLATTWRRTEAFFGQGTRLTVV.

The gene calls are TRBV27 and TRBJ2-7; TRBD1 matches 9 bases. The CDR3 covers 14 residues. V lost 8 bases and J lost 4; bases outside the gene matches: 9. Germline V gene sequence: CDR1 MNHEY, CDR2 SMNVEV (reference sequence). In DNA form, the CDR3 reads TGTGCCAGCTCAAGAGACAGGGGGTGGTACGAGCAGTACTTC. This codes for CASSRDRGWYEQYF.

The V gene is TRBV5-1, the J gene TRBJ1-2, with 9 bases lining up with TRBD1. V lost 3 bases and J lost 8; bases outside the gene matches: 14. Germline values: CDR1 SGHRS, CDR2 YFSETQ. The CDR3 sequence is 16 residues long. CDR3 protein: CASSSRGMGQGEGYTF. In DNA form, the CDR3 reads TGCGCCAGCAGCTCGAGAGGGATGGGACAGGGTGAGGGCTACACCTTC.

The V and J genes are TRBV6-1 and TRBJ1-5, with 10 bases identical to TRBD1. V trimming: 11 bases; J trimming: 4 bases; junction bases outside the gene matches: 5. The germline V gene encodes CDR1 MNHNS and CDR2 SASEGT. This CDR3 comprises 13 residues. Written as DNA, the CDR3 is TGTGCCTGTCGGGACAGGGGTAATCAGCCCCAGCATTTT. Its protein product is CACRDRGNQPQHF.

The CDR3 bases are TGTGCCAGATCTAGCGGGGAGGTGAATACGCAGTATTTT. This translates into CARSSGEVNTQYF. The chain joins TRBV2 to TRBJ2-3; TRBD2 agrees at 9 bases. V lost 9 bases to trimming and J lost 7 bases; unmatched junction nucleotides: 8. The CDR3 has 13 amino acids. Per the germline V gene, CDR1 is SNHLY and CDR2 is FYNNEI.

Only a few counts were recorded for this clone. V usage is TRBV6-5 and J usage is TRBJ2-2; a possible D gene is TRBD1 (5 bases). The CDR3 has 14 residues. Trimming left V 5 bases short and J 3 bases short, with 10 bases between. In germline, CDR1 is MNHEY, CDR2 SVGAGI. The CDR3 sequence is CASSIRGHTGELFF. Written as DNA, the CDR3 is TGTGCCAGCAGTATTAGGGGTCACACCGGGGAGCTGTTTTTT.

This clone was observed a single time. The chain recombines TRBV11-2 with TRBJ2-3, with 9 positions matching TRBD1. Germline V gives CDR1 SGHAT, CDR2 FQNNGV. After removal of 4 bases from V and 4 bases from J, the junction contained 9 bases not matched to a gene. This CDR3 has 16 amino acids. CDR3 amino acids: CASSSLSGQGPDTQYF. The CDR3 DNA is TGTGCCAGCAGCTCCCTCTCGGGACAGGGACCAGATACGCAGTATTTT. Based on the CDR3 plus reference TRBV11-2 and TRBJ2-3, the full variable domain is EAGVAQSPRYKIIEKRQSVAFWCNPISGHATLYWYQQILGQGPKLLIQFQNNGVVDDSQLPKDRFSAERLKGVDSTLKIQPAKLEDSAVYLCASSSLSGQGPDTQYFGPGTRLTVL.

This rearrangement joins TRBV27 to TRBJ2-7; 10 bases line up with TRBD1. CDR3 length equals 14 residues. In germline, CDR1 is MNHEY, CDR2 SMNVEV (reference sequence). V gave up 5 bases and J gave up 5 bases; unmatched junction bases: 6. The CDR3 DNA sequence: TGTGCCAGCAGTGACAGGGGGCTTAGGGACGAGCAGTACTTC. This codes for CASSDRGLRDEQYF.

V and J are TRBV18 and TRBJ2-7; 10 bases align to TRBD2. The CDR3 is 15 residues long. Trimming removed 6 bases from V and 1 base from J; junction bases left unmatched: 6. Per germline, CDR1 KGHSH and CDR2 LQKENI. In DNA, the CDR3 is TGTGCCAGCTCCCCTCTAGCGGGAGATTCCTACGAGCAGTACTTC. Its translation: CASSPLAGDSYEQYF.

J is TRBJ2-1 and V is TRBV7-2; 7 bases map to TRBD2. V dropped 4 bases and J dropped 0; count of bases not matched to a gene: 3. This CDR3 comprises 15 residues. The germline CDR1 and CDR2 sequences are SGHTA and FQGNSA. CDR3 sequence (DNA): TGTGCCAGCAGCTGGGACTACAGCTCCTACAATGAGCAGTTCTTC. Amino acids: CASSWDYSSYNEQFF.

This clone has more than one count but fewer than ten. V usage is TRBV5-6 and J usage is TRBJ2-6; the D gene is possibly TRBD1 (5 bases). There are 15 residues in the CDR3. The V gene's germline CDR1 is SGHDT and CDR2 YYEEEE. The V gene lost 2 bases and the J gene lost 3 bases, with 9 bases spanning the gap. The CDR3 sequence is CASSFTGLGANVLTF. The CDR3 DNA reads TGTGCCAGCAGCTTTACAGGTCTTGGGGCCAACGTCCTGACTTTC. Full variable domain (outside the CDR3, taken from reference TRBV5-6 and TRBJ2-6): DAGVTQSPTHLIKTRGQQVTLRCSPKSGHDTVSWYQQALGQGPQFIFQYYEEEERQRGNFPDRFSGHQFPNYSSELNVNALLLGDSALYLCASSFTGLGANVLTFGAGSRLTVL.

V and J are TRBV7-2 and TRBJ2-1; 12 positions agree with TRBD2. V was clipped by 1 base and J by 7 bases; unmatched bases: 2. This CDR3 spans 15 amino acids. Germline CDR1 and CDR2: SGHTA and FQGNSA. The CDR3 region is CASSLGLAGGNEQFF. The CDR3 DNA sequence: TGTGCCAGCAGCTTAGGGCTAGCGGGAGGGAATGAGCAGTTCTTC.

The J gene is TRBJ1-4, the V gene TRBV7-2, with no clear D. Germline CDR1 reads SGHTA; CDR2 reads FQGNSA. V lost 0 bases and J lost 0, with 11 bases in between. The CDR3 totals 17 residues. The CDR3: CASSLALIQATNEKLFF. The CDR3 nucleotides read TGTGCCAGCAGCTTAGCCCTTATCCAGGCAACTAATGAAAAACTGTTTTTT.

The CDR3 loop is CASSYRAGVTDTQYF. Written as DNA, the CDR3 is TGTGCCAGCAGTTACCGAGCGGGAGTAACAGATACGCAGTATTTT. The J gene is TRBJ2-3, the V gene TRBV6-5; 8 bases fit TRBD2. The V segment lost 2 bases and the J segment 3 bases; nucleotides outside the gene matches: 4. The CDR3 sequence is 15 residues long. Germline-derived CDR1 and CDR2 are MNHEY and SVGAGI.